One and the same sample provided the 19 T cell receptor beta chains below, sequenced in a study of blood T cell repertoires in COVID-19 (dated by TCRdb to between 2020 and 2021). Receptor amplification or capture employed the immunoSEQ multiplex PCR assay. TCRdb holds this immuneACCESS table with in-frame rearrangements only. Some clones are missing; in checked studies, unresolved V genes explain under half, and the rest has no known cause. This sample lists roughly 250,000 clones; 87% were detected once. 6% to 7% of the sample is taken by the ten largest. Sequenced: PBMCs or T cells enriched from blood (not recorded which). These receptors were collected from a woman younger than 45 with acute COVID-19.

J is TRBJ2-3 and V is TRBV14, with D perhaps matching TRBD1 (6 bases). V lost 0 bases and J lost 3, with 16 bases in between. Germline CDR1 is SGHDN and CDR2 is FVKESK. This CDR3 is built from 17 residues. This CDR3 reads CASSQDFSGARTDTQYF. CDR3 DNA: TGTGCCAGCAGCCAAGATTTTTCAGGGGCGAGAACAGATACGCAGTATTTT.

The CDR3 DNA reads as TGTGCCAGCTCCCCCAAAGGAGGGAGCTCCTACAATGAGCAGTTCTTC. Protein: CASSPKGGSSYNEQFF. This chain connects TRBV18 to TRBJ2-1; a possible D gene is TRBD2 (6 bases). The CDR3 has 16 residues. Germline V lookup: CDR1 KGHSH, CDR2 LQKENI. V lost 6 bases, J lost 0 bases, and 15 bases lay in between.

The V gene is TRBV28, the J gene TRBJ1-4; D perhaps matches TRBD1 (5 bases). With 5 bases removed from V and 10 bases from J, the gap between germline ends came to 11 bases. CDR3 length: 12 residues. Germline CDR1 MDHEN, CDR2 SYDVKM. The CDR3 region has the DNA TGTGCCAGCAGTCAAACAGGTCGAAAACTGTTTTTT. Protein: CASSQTGRKLFF.

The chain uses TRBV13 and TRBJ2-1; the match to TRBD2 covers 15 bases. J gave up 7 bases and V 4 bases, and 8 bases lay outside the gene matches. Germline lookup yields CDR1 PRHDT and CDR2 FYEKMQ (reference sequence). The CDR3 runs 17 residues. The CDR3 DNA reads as TGTGCCAGCAGCTGGGGGACTAGCGGGAGGACGGGTAATGAGCAGTTCTTC. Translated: CASSWGTSGRTGNEQFF.

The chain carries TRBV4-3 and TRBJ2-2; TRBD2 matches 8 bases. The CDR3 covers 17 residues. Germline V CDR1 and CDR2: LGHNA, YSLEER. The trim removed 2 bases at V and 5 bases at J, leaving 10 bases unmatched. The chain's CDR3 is CASSQNPSGSSTGELFF. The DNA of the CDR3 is TGCGCCAGCAGCCAAAACCCAAGCGGGAGTTCGACCGGGGAGCTGTTTTTT.

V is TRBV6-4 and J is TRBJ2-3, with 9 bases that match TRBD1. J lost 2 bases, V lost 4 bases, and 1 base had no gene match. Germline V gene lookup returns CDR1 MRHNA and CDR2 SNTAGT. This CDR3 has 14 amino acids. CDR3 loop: CASSGTGDTDTQYF. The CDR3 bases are TGTGCCAGCAGTGGGACAGGGGACACAGATACGCAGTATTTT.

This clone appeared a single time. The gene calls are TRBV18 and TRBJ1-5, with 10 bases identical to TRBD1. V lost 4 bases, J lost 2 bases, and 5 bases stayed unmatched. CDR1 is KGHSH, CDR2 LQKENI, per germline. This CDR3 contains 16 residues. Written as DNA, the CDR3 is TGTGCCAGCTCACGCTCCGGGACAGGGGGCAATCAGCCCCAGCATTTT. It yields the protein CASSRSGTGGNQPQHF.

The CDR3 reads CASSLKSRVRHPLSYEQYF. In DNA form, the CDR3 reads TGTGCCAGCAGCTTAAAATCGAGGGTTCGACATCCGTTATCCTACGAGCAGTACTTC. The chain couples TRBV7-3 to TRBJ2-7, with D possibly matching TRBD2 (5 bases). This CDR3 is 19 amino acids long. From germline, CDR1 is SGHTA and CDR2 FQGTGA. Trimming stripped 1 base from V and 1 base from J, with 23 bases between.

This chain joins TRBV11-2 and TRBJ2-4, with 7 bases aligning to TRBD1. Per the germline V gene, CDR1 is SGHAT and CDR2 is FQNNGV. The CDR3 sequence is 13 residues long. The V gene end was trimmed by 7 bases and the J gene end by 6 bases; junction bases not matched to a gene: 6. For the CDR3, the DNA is TGTGCCAGCACGGGACAGCGCCTAAACATTCAGTACTTC. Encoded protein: CASTGQRLNIQYF.

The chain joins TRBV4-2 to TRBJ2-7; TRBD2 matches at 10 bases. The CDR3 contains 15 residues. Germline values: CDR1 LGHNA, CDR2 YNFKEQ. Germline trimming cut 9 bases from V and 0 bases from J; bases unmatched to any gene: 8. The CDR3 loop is CASRSGGASSYEQYF. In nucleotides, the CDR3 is TGTGCCAGTAGAAGCGGGGGGGCTTCCTCCTACGAGCAGTACTTC.

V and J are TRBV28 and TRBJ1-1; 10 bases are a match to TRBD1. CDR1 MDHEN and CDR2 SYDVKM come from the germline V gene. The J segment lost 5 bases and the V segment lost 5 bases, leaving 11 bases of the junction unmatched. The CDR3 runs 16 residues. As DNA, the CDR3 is TGTGCCAGCAGTGCACCCCCCGGGACAGGGGAGACTGAAGCTTTCTTT. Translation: CASSAPPGTGETEAFF.

Here the CDR3 DNA reads TGTGCCAGCAGTGAAGGGTCGGGGGGCAATCAGCCCCAGCATTTT. Amino acids: CASSEGSGGNQPQHF. The V and J genes are TRBV6-1 and TRBJ1-5, with D possibly TRBD1 on 5 matching bases. This CDR3 contains 15 residues. Germline CDR1 reads MNHNS; CDR2 reads SASEGT. Trimming removed 1 base at V and 2 bases at J, with 9 bases between.

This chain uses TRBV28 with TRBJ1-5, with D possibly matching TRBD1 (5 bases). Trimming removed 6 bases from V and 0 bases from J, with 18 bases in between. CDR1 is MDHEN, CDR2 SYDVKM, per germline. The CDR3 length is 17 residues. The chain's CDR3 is CASRGGVWGYSNQPQHF. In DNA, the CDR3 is TGTGCCAGCAGGGGAGGGGTCTGGGGTTATAGCAATCAGCCCCAGCATTTT.

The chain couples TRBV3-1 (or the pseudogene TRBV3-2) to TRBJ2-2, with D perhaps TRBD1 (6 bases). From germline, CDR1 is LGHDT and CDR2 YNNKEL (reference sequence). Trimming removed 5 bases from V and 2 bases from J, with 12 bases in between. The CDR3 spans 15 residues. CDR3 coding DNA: TGTGCCAGCAGCGACAGGTCCACCAACACCGGGGAGCTGTTTTTT. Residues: CASSDRSTNTGELFF.

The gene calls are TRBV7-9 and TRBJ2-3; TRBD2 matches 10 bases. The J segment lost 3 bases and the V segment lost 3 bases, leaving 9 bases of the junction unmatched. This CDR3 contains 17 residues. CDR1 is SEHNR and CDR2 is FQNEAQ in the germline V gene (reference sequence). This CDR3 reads CASSFTALAGETDTQYF. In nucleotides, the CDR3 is TGTGCCAGCAGCTTTACCGCCCTAGCGGGAGAAACAGATACGCAGTATTTT.

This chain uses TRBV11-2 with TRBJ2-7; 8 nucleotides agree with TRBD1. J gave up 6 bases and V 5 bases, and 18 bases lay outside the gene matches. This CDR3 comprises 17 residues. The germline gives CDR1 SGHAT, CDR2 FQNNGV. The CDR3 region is CASSHGDKGQGFIEQYF. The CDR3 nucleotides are TGTGCCAGCAGCCATGGGGATAAAGGACAGGGATTTATCGAGCAGTACTTC. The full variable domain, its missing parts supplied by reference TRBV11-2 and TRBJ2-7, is EAGVAQSPRYKIIEKRQSVAFWCNPISGHATLYWYQQILGQGPKLLIQFQNNGVVDDSQLPKDRFSAERLKGVDSTLKIQPAKLEDSAVYLCASSHGDKGQGFIEQYFGPGTRLTVT.

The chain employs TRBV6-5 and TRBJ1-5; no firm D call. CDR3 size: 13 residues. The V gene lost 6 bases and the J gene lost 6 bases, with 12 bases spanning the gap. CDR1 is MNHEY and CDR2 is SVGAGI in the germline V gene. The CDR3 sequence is CASSYVPGQPQHF. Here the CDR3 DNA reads TGTGCCAGCAGCTATGTCCCGGGTCAGCCCCAGCATTTT.

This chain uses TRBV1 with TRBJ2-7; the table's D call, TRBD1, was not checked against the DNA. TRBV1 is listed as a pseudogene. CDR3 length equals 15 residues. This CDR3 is CTSSQDPGCVCEQYF. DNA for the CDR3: TGCACCAGCAGCCAAGACCCAGGGTGCGTTTGCGAGCAGTACTTC.

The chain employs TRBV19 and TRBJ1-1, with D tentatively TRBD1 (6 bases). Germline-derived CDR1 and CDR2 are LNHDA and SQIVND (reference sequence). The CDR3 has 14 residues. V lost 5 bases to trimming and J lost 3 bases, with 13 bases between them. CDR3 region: CASSEGGLDTEAFF. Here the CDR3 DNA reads TGTGCCAGTAGTGAAGGGGGACTAGACACTGAAGCTTTCTTT.